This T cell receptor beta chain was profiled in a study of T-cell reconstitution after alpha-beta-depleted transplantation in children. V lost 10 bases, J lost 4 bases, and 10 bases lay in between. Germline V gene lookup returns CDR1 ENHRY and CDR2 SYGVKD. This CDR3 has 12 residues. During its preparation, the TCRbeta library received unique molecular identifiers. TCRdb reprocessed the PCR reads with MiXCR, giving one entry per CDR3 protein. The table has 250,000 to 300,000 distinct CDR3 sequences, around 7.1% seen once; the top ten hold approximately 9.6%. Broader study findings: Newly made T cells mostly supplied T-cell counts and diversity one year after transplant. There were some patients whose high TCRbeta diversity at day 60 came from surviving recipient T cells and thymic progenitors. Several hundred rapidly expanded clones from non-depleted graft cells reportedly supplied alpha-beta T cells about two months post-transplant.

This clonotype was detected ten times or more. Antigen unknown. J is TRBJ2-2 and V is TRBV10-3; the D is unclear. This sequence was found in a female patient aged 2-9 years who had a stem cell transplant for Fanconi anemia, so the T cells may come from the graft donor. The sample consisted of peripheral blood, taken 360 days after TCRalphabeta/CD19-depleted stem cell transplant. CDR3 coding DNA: TGTGCCAGTATGGGAAGCACCGGGGAGCTGTTTTTT. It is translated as CASMGSTGELFF.